A selection of T cell receptor beta chains follows, all from one sample in a study of T-cell reconstitution after alpha-beta-depleted transplantation in children. TCRdb redid the calling of the PCR reads with MiXCR, one entry per CDR3 protein. The sample shows 350,000 to 450,000 distinct CDR3 sequences, roughly 20% of them seen only once. The material sequenced was PBMCs from the stem cell graft donor, taken from the stem cell graft. The receptors originated from a human donor who donated a stem cell graft to a child with acute myeloid leukemia. CDR3s include the opening cysteine and the closing phenylalanine or tryptophan. The D gene is left open where the match is weak. For some rows the clone size is stated as once, few or many, or as a class when expanded; others skip it.

J gene | D gene | V gene | clone size | CDR3 protein | CDR3 DNA
TRBJ1-5 | - | TRBV20-1 | - | CSATLSNQPQHF | TGCAGTGCTACTCTTTCGAATCAGCCCCAGCATTTT
TRBJ2-7 | - | TRBV20-1 | - | CSARPPQTTYEQYF | TGCAGTGCTAGGCCCCCGCAGACAACCTACGAGCAGTACTTC
TRBJ2-7 | TRBD2 | TRBV28 | - | CASSPAASGRGDEQYF | TGTGCCAGCAGCCCGGCGGCTAGCGGGAGGGGGGACGAGCAGTACTTC
TRBJ2-1 | - | TRBV5-1 | few | CASSLSPGTIEQFF | TGCGCCAGCAGCTTGAGCCCAGGGACGATTGAGCAGTTCTTC
TRBJ1-6 | TRBD1 | TRBV20-1 | few | CSASEDRVYNSPLHF | TGCAGTGCTAGCGAGGACAGGGTCTATAATTCACCCCTCCACTTT
TRBJ1-2 | - | TRBV6-4 | - | CASGPGSGYTF | TGTGCCAGTGGTCCCGGTAGTGGCTACACCTTC
TRBJ2-1 | TRBD2 | TRBV2 | - | CASRRKPGLGYNEQFF | TGTGCCAGCAGGCGGAAACCGGGACTAGGGTATAATGAGCAGTTCTTC
TRBJ1-2 | - | TRBV6-5 | few | CASSYLHPLDYGYTF | TGTGCCAGCAGTTACTTGCACCCCCTGGACTATGGCTACACCTTC
TRBJ2-1 | TRBD2 | TRBV29-1 | many | CSVGRTSGSFLSPVPNEQFF | TGCAGCGTTGGGAGGACTAGCGGGAGTTTCTTAAGCCCAGTCCCCAATGAGCAGTTCTTC
TRBJ2-7 | TRBD1 | TRBV20-1 | - | CSARGGQGASYEQYF | TGCAGTGCTAGAGGCGGACAGGGGGCTTCCTACGAGCAGTACTTC
TRBJ2-2 | - | TRBV6-1 | few | CASSPRQPNTGELFF | TGTGCCAGCAGTCCTAGACAGCCGAACACCGGGGAGCTGTTTTTT
TRBJ2-3 | TRBD1 | TRBV20-1 | - | CSASGTGSADTQYF | TGCAGTGCTTCCGGGACAGGGTCTGCAGATACGCAGTATTTT
TRBJ2-7 | - | TRBV12-3/TRBV12-4 | - | CASSLEGGVISYEQYF | TGTGCCAGCAGTTTAGAGGGGGGAGTGATCTCCTACGAGCAGTACTTC